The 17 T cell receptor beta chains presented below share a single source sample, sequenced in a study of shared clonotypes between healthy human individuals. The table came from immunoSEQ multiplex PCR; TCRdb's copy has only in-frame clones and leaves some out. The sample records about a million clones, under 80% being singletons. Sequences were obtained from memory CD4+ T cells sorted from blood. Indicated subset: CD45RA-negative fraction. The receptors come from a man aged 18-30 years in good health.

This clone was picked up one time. CDR3 DNA sequence: TGTGCCAGCAGCTCGACCGGGACAGACTATGGCTACACCTTC. Translation: CASSSTGTDYGYTF. The chain couples TRBV5-6 to TRBJ1-2; 7 nucleotides match TRBD1. The CDR3 is 14 amino acids. CDR1 and CDR2 from the germline V gene are SGHDT and YYEEEE. Trimming cost V 3 bases and J 3 bases; bases outside gene matches: 5.

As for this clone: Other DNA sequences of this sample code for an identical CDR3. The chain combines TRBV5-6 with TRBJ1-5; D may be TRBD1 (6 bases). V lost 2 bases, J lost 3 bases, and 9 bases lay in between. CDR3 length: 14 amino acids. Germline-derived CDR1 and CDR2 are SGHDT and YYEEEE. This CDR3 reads CASSFGQYNQPQHF. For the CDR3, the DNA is TGTGCCAGCAGCTTCGGACAGTACAATCAGCCCCAGCATTTT.

The CDR3 DNA is TGTGCCAGCAGCTTGGGTAGGGGAGATTTCCATGAGCAGTTCTTC. Its protein product is CASSLGRGDFHEQFF. The chain employs TRBV5-4 and TRBJ2-1, with D perhaps given as TRBD1 or TRBD2 (5 bases each). V was trimmed by 0 bases and J by 8 bases, leaving 15 bases between them. The CDR3 has 15 amino acids. The germline V gene has CDR1 SGHNT and CDR2 YYREEE (reference sequence). The full variable domain, its missing parts supplied by reference TRBV5-4 and TRBJ2-1, is ETGVTQSPTHLIKTRGQQVTLRCSSQSGHNTVSWYQQALGQGPQFIFQYYREEENGRGNFPPRFSGLQFPNYSSELNVNALELDDSALYLCASSLGRGDFHEQFFGPGTRLTVL.

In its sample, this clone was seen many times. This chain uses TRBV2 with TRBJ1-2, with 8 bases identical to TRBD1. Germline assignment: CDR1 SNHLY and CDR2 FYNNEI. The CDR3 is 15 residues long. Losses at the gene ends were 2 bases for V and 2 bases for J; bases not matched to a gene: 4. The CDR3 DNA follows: TGTGCCAGCAGTGAAACCCGGACAGGGAACTATGGCTACACCTTC. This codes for CASSETRTGNYGYTF.

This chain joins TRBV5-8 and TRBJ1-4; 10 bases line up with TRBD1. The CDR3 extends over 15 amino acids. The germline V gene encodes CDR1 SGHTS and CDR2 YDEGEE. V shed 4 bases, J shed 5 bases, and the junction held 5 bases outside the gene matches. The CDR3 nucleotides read TGTGCCAGCAGCAAGGGACAGGGGTCAAATGAAAAACTGTTTTTT. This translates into CASSKGQGSNEKLFF.

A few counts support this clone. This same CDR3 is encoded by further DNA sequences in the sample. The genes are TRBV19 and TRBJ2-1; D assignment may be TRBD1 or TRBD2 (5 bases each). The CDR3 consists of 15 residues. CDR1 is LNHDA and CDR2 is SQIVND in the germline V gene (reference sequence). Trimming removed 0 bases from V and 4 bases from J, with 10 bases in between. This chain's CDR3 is CASSIEGPTYNEQFF. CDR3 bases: TGTGCCAGTAGTATAGAGGGACCGACTTACAATGAGCAGTTCTTC.

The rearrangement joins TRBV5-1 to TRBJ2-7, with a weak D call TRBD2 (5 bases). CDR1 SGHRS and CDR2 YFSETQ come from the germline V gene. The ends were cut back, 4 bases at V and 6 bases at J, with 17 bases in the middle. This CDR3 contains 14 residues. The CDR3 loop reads CASSPGGATGEQYF. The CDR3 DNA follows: TGCGCCAGCAGCCCCGGAGGAGCTACGGGCGAGCAGTACTTC.

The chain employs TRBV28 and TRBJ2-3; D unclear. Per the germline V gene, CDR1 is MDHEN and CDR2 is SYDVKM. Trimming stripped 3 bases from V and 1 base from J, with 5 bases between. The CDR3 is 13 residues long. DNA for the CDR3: TGTGCCAGCAGTTTGAAAGGCACAGATACGCAGTATTTT. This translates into CASSLKGTDTQYF. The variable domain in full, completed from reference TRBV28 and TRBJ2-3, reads DVKVTQSSRYLVKRTGEKVFLECVQDMDHENMFWYRQDPGLGLRLIYFSYDVKMKEKGDIPEGYSVSREKKERFSLILESASTNQTSMYLCASSLKGTDTQYFGPGTRLTVL.

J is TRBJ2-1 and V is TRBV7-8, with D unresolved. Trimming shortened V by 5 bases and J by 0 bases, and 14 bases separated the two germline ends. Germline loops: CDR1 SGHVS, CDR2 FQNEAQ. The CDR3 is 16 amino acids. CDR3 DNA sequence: TGTGCCAGCAGCCACGTTCAGGTCGGCTCCTACAATGAGCAGTTCTTC. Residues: CASSHVQVGSYNEQFF.

The CDR3 nucleotides are TGTGCCAGCTCGCCGAACACTGAAGCTTTCTTT. It specifies CASSPNTEAFF. This chain uses TRBV2 with TRBJ1-1; no definite D call. This CDR3 spans 11 amino acids. From germline, CDR1 is SNHLY and CDR2 FYNNEI. V was shortened by 8 bases and J by 1 base, with 5 bases between the two germline ends.

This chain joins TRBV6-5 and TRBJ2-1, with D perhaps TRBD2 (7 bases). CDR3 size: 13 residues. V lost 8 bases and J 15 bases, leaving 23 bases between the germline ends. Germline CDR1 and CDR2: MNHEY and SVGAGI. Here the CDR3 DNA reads TGTGCCAGCCGTCCCCTGGGGGCGGGGGTACCGTTCTTC. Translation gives CASRPLGAGVPFF.

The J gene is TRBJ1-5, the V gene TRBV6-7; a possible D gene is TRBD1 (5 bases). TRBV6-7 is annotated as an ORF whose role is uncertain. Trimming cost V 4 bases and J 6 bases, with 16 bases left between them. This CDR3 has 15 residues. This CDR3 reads CASSWDGGKGQPQHF. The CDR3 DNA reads TGTGCCAGCAGTTGGGATGGGGGAAAGGGTCAGCCCCAGCATTTT.

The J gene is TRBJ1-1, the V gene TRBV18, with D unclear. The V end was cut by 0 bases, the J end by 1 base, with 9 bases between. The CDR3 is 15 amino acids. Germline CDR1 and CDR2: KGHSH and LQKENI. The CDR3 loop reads CASSPPSASNTEAFF. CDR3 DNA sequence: TGTGCCAGCTCACCACCGTCAGCCTCGAACACTGAAGCTTTCTTT. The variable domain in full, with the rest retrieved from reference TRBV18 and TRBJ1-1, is NAGVMQNPRHLVRRRGQEARLRCSPMKGHSHVYWYRQLPEEGLKFMVYLQKENIIDESGMPKERFSAEFPKEGPSILRIQQVVRGDSAAYFCASSPPSASNTEAFFGQGTRLTVV.

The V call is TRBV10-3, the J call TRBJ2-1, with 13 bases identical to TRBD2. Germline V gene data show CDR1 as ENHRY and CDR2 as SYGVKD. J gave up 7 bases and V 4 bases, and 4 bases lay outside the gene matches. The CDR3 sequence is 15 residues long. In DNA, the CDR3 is TGTGCCATCAGTGGTCCGGGACTAGCGGGGAATGAGCAGTTCTTC. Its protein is CAISGPGLAGNEQFF.

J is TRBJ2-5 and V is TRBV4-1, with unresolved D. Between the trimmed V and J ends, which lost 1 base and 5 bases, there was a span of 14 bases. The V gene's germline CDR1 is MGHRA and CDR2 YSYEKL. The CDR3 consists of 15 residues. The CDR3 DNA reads TGCGCCAGCAGCCAAGCGGGTACCGTGGGTGAGACCCAGTACTTC. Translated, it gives CASSQAGTVGETQYF.

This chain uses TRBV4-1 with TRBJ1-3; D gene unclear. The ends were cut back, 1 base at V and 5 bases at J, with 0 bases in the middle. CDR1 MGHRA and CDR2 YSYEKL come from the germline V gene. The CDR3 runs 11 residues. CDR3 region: CASSQGNTIYF. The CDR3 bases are TGCGCCAGCAGCCAAGGAAACACCATATATTTT.

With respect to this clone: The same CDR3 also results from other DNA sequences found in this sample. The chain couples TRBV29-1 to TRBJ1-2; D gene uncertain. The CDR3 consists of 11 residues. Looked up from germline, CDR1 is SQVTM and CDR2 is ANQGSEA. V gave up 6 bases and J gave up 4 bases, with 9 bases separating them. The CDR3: CSVGEGYGYTF. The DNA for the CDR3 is TGCAGCGTCGGGGAGGGCTATGGCTACACCTTC. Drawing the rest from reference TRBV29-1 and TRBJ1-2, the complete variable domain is SAVISQKPSRDICQRGTSLTIQCQVDSQVTMMFWYRQQPGQSLTLIATANQGSEATYESGFVIDKFPISRPNLTFSTLTVSNMSPEDSSIYLCSVGEGYGYTFGSGTRLTVV.